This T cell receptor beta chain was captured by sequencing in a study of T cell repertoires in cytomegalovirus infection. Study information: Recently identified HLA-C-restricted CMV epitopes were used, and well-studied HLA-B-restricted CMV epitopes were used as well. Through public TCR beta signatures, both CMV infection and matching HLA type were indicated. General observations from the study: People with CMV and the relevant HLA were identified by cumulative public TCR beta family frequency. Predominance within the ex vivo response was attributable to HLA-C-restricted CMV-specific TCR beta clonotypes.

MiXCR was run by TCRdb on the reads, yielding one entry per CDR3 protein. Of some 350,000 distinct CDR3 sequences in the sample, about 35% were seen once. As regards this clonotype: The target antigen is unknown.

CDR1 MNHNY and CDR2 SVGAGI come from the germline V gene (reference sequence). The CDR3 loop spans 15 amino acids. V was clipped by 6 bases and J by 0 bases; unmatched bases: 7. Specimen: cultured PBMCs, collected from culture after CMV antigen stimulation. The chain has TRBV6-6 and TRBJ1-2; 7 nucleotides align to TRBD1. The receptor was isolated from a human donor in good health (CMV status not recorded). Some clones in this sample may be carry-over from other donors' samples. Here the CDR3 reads CASSMGQLANYGYTF. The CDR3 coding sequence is TGTGCCAGCAGCATGGGACAGCTAGCTAACTATGGCTACACCTTC.